These 22 T cell receptor beta chains share one sample of origin, sequenced in a study of T cells in Graves' hyperthyroidism and ophthalmopathy. Amplified regions were TCR beta CDR3 sequences from RNA transcripts. When the TCR CDR3 underwent first-round RT-PCR, the HTBI primer set was used. From the multiplex PCR reads, TCRdb called clonotypes with MiXCR, one entry per CDR3 protein. The data hold about half a million distinct CDR3 sequences, with roughly 21% observed a single time. Material: blood. Every receptor here comes from a man between 40 and 49 years old with Graves' ophthalmopathy.

The chain links TRBV27 to TRBJ1-2; D not certain. The CDR3 loop spans 13 amino acids. Trimming left V 2 bases short and J 3 bases short, with 7 bases between. Germline values: CDR1 MNHEY, CDR2 SMNVEV (reference sequence). In nucleotides, the CDR3 is TGTGCCAGCAGTTTAAATACGTACTATGGCTACACCTTC. It encodes CASSLNTYYGYTF.

This clonotype was recorded many times. The chain combines TRBV7-2 with TRBJ2-7; D gene ambiguous. V shed 0 bases and J shed 2 bases, with 17 bases lying between them. The CDR3 totals 17 residues. Germline loops: CDR1 SGHTA, CDR2 FQGNSA. CDR3: CASSLALRPRSPYEQYF. As DNA, the CDR3 is TGTGCCAGCAGCTTAGCGCTCAGGCCGCGAAGCCCCTACGAGCAGTACTTC.

This chain joins TRBV5-8 and TRBJ2-4; D gene uncertain. Germline values: CDR1 SGHTS, CDR2 YDEGEE. The length of the CDR3 is 16 residues. V gave up 2 bases and J gave up 2 bases, with 14 bases separating them. Here the CDR3 DNA reads TGTGCCAGCAGCTTAGAAGGGTATTCCTCCAAAAACATTCAGTACTTC. It codes for CASSLEGYSSKNIQYF.

This clonotype was picked up many times. The V gene is TRBV2, the J gene TRBJ1-5, with a tentative D call TRBD1 (6 bases). Germline assignment: CDR1 SNHLY and CDR2 FYNNEI. Trimming cost V 7 bases and J 7 bases, with 14 bases left between them. The CDR3 sequence is 13 residues long. Written as DNA, the CDR3 is TGTGCCAGCAACACAGGGAGGATGCAGCCCCAGCATTTT. Protein product: CASNTGRMQPQHF.

This clonotype was observed many times. This rearrangement joins TRBV11-2 to TRBJ2-1; 10 bases agree with TRBD1. The CDR3 is 15 residues long. CDR1 and CDR2 (germline): SGHAT, FQNNGV. Trimming at V came to 3 bases and at J to 4 bases, leaving 3 bases not matched to a gene. The CDR3, as DNA: TGTGCCAGCAGCTTTAGACAGGGGGCTTACAATGAGCAGTTCTTC. Translation: CASSFRQGAYNEQFF.

The V and J genes are TRBV6-1 and TRBJ1-3, with D perhaps TRBD1 (5 bases). This CDR3 is built from 19 residues. Deletions cut 7 bases from V and 1 base from J, with 26 bases between. CDR1 is MNHNS, CDR2 SASEGT, per germline. CDR3 nucleotide sequence: TGTGCCAGCATTGTCTATGGACAAGGCCTAAGGCCTTCTGGAAACACCATATATTTT. Protein sequence: CASIVYGQGLRPSGNTIYF.

The gene calls are TRBV9 and TRBJ2-1; D not certain. In germline, CDR1 is SGDLS, CDR2 YYNGEE. The CDR3 has 18 residues. V lost 3 bases to trimming and J lost 0 bases, with 19 bases between them. CDR3 residues: CASSATSRHRSSYNEQFF. The CDR3 DNA reads TGTGCCAGCAGCGCCACTTCCAGACACCGGAGCTCCTACAATGAGCAGTTCTTC.

The rearrangement links TRBV12-3 or TRBV12-4 to TRBJ2-1, with TRBD2 matching 8 bases. This CDR3 has 15 residues. V was clipped by 7 bases and J by 9 bases; unmatched bases: 14. The CDR3 DNA is TGTGCCAGCACCCAGCGGGGGCTCCTTAGGGGTGAGCAGTTCTTC. The encoded protein is CASTQRGLLRGEQFF.

The chain combines TRBV29-1 with TRBJ2-2, with D tentatively TRBD2 (6 bases). This CDR3 is 15 amino acids long. The germline CDR1 and CDR2 sequences are SQVTM and ANQGSEA. The V gene lost 6 bases and the J gene lost 3 bases, with 17 bases spanning the gap. The CDR3 sequence is CSVKKDSGYTGELFF. Written as DNA, the CDR3 is TGCAGCGTAAAGAAAGATAGCGGTTACACCGGGGAGCTGTTTTTT.

This chain connects TRBV14 to TRBJ2-5; D is ambiguous. The CDR3 length is 13 residues. Trimming removed 0 bases at V and 6 bases at J, with 8 bases between. Per germline, CDR1 SGHDN and CDR2 FVKESK. The CDR3 coding sequence is TGTGCCAGCAGCCAAGAAACGCGAAAGACCCAGTACTTC. Its protein is CASSQETRKTQYF.

The chain employs TRBV19 and TRBJ2-1; 7 bases align to TRBD2. The CDR3 is 16 amino acids. CDR1 is LNHDA and CDR2 is SQIVND in the germline V gene (reference sequence). Germline trimming cut 5 bases from V and 2 bases from J; bases unmatched to any gene: 9. Here the CDR3 reads CASSSQLSGAYNEQFF. In nucleotides, the CDR3 is TGTGCCAGTAGTTCCCAATTAAGCGGGGCCTACAATGAGCAGTTCTTC.

CDR3 DNA: TGTGCCAGCAGCCAAAGCCCCGTCACAGATACGCAGTATTTT. Its translation is CASSQSPVTDTQYF. The J gene is TRBJ2-3, the V gene TRBV4-2; D uncertain. The CDR3 is 14 amino acids. CDR1 LGHNA and CDR2 YNFKEQ come from the germline V gene. Between the trimmed V and J ends, which lost 2 bases and 2 bases, there was a span of 8 bases.

V and J are TRBV6-2 or TRBV6-3 and TRBJ1-5, with TRBD1 identical over 8 bases. The CDR3 covers 17 residues. Germline V gene sequence: CDR1 MNHEY, CDR2 SVGEGT. The V segment lost 3 bases and the J segment 3 bases; nucleotides outside the gene matches: 10. CDR3 sequence (DNA): TGTGCCAGCAGTTATCCTGACAGGGGCCGGGACAATCAGCCCCAGCATTTT. It specifies CASSYPDRGRDNQPQHF.

The V and J genes are TRBV7-2 and TRBJ2-5; D perhaps matches TRBD2 (6 bases). The CDR3 length is 15 residues. Trimming stripped 0 bases from V and 6 bases from J, with 14 bases between. Germline V gene data show CDR1 as SGHTA and CDR2 as FQGNSA. The CDR3, as DNA: TGTGCCAGCAGCTTAGCGGCCGGGGAGGAAAAGACCCAGTACTTC. This codes for CASSLAAGEEKTQYF.

This clonotype was detected a few times. CDR3 in DNA: TGTGCCAGCAGCAAGAAACGGGAGGGGAAACGCACAGATACGCAGTATTTT. Translated: CASSKKREGKRTDTQYF. The chain has TRBV11-3 and TRBJ2-3; 8 bases are a match to TRBD2. V shed 5 bases, J shed 1 base, and the junction held 11 bases outside the gene matches. Germline CDR1 is SGHNT and CDR2 is YENEEA. This CDR3 spans 17 amino acids. The variable domain in full, completed from reference TRBV11-3 and TRBJ2-3, reads EAGVVQSPRYKIIEKKQPVAFWCNPISGHNTLYWYLQNLGQGPELLIRYENEEAVDDSQLPKDRFSAERLKGVDSTLKIQPAELGDSAVYLCASSKKREGKRTDTQYFGPGTRLTVL.

This clonotype was detected many times. V is TRBV28 and J is TRBJ2-3; 11 bases align to TRBD2. The length of the CDR3 is 15 residues. Germline CDR1 MDHEN, CDR2 SYDVKM. V was pared by 5 bases and J by 2 bases, with 3 bases of the junction left unmatched. The CDR3 is CASSISGRDTDTQYF. The CDR3 DNA follows: TGTGCCAGCAGTATTAGCGGGAGGGACACAGATACGCAGTATTTT.

This clonotype was seen only a few times. CDR3 sequence: CATSRGYNEQFF. The CDR3 nucleotides are TGTGCCACCAGCAGAGGGTACAATGAGCAGTTCTTC. The chain links TRBV15 to TRBJ2-1; D gene ambiguous. Per germline, CDR1 LNHNV and CDR2 YYDKDF (reference sequence). CDR3 length: 12 residues. Trimming pared 1 base from V and 4 bases from J, leaving 2 bases between.

This clonotype appeared a few times. The chain couples TRBV19 to TRBJ2-7; the match to TRBD1 covers 10 bases. The CDR3 is 15 residues long. After removal of 4 bases from V and 4 bases from J, the junction contained 7 bases not matched to a gene. Germline lookup yields CDR1 LNHDA and CDR2 SQIVND (reference sequence). CDR3 loop: CASSNPGQGKYEQYF. The DNA of the CDR3 is TGTGCCAGTAGTAATCCGGGACAGGGGAAATACGAGCAGTACTTC.

This clonotype was picked up a small number of times. The chain uses TRBV11-3 and TRBJ2-3; 7 positions match TRBD2. The CDR3 contains 19 residues. With 5 bases clipped from V and 6 bases from J, the junction kept 23 bases outside the gene matches. CDR1 is SGHNT and CDR2 is YENEEA in the germline V gene. CDR3 coding DNA: TGTGCCAGCAGCAACACTTTCGCAGCGGGACCCCCTCGAGGGGATACGCAGTATTTT. Amino acids: CASSNTFAAGPPRGDTQYF. Using reference TRBV11-3 and TRBJ2-3 for the parts outside the CDR3, the full variable domain is EAGVVQSPRYKIIEKKQPVAFWCNPISGHNTLYWYLQNLGQGPELLIRYENEEAVDDSQLPKDRFSAERLKGVDSTLKIQPAELGDSAVYLCASSNTFAAGPPRGDTQYFGPGTRLTVL.

For this clonotype: At one of its ends the junction is not consistent with the germline gene, which may arise from a read error. CDR3 in DNA: TGTGCCAGCAGCTTACGGGTTTCACCCCTCCGCTTT. It specifies CASSLRVSPLRF. The rearrangement joins TRBV7-2 to TRBJ1-6; D is ambiguous. Germline V CDR1 and CDR2: SGHTA, FQGNSA. The CDR3 is 12 amino acids.

This clonotype came up many times. The chain carries TRBV7-3 and TRBJ2-3; D uncertain. The length of the CDR3 is 15 residues. Germline V gene lookup returns CDR1 SGHTA and CDR2 FQGTGA. The V gene lost 1 base and the J gene lost 6 bases, with 14 bases spanning the gap. The chain's CDR3 is CASSLSASGGDTQYF. As DNA, the CDR3 is TGTGCCAGCAGCTTAAGCGCCTCTGGCGGCGATACGCAGTATTTT.

The table lists this clonotype with a count of one. The chain carries TRBV27 and TRBJ1-1; no clear D gene. The CDR3 runs to 15 residues. Trimming shortened V by 2 bases and J by 0 bases, and 10 bases separated the two germline ends. Germline values: CDR1 MNHEY, CDR2 SMNVEV (reference sequence). DNA of the CDR3: TGTGCCAGCAGTTTAGTAGGTTCGATGAACACTGAAGCTTTCTTT. Encoded protein: CASSLVGSMNTEAFF.